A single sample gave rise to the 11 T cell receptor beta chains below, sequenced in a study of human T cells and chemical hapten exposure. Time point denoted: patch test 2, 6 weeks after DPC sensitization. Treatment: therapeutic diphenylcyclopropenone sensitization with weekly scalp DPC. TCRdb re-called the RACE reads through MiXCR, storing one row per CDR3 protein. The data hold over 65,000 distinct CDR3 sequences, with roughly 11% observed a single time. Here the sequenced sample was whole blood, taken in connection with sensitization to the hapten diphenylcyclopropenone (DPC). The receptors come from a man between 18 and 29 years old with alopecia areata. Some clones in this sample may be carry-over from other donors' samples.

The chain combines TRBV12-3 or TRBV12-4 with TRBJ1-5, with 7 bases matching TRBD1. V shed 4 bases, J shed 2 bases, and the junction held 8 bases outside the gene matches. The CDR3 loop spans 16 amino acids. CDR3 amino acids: CASSSPQGQGNQPQHF. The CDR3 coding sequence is TGTGCCAGCAGTTCCCCACAGGGGCAGGGCAATCAGCCCCAGCATTTT.

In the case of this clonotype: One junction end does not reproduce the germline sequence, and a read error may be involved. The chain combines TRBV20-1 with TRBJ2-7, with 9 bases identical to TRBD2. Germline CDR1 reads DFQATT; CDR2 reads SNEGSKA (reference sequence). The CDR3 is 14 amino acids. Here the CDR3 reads CSARAGGRPYEQYF. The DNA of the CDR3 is TGCAGTGCGAGAGCGGGGGGCCGTCCCTACGAGCAGTACTTC.

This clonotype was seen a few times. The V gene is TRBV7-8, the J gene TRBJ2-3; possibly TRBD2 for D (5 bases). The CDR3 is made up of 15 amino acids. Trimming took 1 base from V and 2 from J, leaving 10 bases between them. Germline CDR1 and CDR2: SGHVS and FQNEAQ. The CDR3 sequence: CASSLEAGLTDTQYF. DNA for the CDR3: TGTGCCAGCAGCTTAGAGGCAGGACTCACAGATACGCAGTATTTT.

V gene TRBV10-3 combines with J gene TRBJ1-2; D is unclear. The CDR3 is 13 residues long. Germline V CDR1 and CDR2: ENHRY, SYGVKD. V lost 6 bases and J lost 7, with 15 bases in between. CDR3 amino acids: CAIRPLVVGGYTF. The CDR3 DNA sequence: TGTGCCATCAGGCCTCTAGTGGTCGGTGGCTACACCTTC.

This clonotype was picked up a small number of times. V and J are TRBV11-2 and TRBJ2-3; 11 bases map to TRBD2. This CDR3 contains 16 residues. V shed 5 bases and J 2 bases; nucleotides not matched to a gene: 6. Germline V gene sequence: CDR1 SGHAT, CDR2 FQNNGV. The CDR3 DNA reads TGTGCCAGCAGCCCTCTAGCGGGGGGAATCACAGATACGCAGTATTTT. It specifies CASSPLAGGITDTQYF.

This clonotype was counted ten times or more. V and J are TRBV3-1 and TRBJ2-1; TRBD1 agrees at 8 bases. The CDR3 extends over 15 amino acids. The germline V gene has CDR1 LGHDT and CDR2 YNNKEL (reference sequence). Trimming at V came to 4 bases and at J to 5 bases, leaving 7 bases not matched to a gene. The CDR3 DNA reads TGTGCCAGCAGCCTCCGGGACAGGCAGAACAATGAGCAGTTCTTC. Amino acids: CASSLRDRQNNEQFF.

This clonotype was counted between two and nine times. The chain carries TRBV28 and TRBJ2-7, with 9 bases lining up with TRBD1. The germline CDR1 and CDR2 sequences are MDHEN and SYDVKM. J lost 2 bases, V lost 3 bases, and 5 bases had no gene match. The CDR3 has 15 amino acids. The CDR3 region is CASSFLDRGTYEQYF. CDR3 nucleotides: TGTGCCAGCAGTTTTTTGGACAGGGGCACCTACGAGCAGTACTTC.

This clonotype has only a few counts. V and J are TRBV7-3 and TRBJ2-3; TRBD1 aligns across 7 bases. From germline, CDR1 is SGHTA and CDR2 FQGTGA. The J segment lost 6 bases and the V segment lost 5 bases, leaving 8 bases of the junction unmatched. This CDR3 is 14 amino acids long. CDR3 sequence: CASSPGTASDTQYF. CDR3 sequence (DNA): TGTGCCAGCAGCCCTGGGACAGCGAGTGATACGCAGTATTTT.

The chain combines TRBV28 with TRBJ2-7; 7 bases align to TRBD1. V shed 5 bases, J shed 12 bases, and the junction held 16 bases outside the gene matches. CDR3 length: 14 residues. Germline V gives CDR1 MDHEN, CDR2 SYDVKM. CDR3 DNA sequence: TGTGCCAGCAGTCGTCGGGACAGCAACTCCGAGGCGTACGTC. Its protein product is CASSRRDSNSEAYV.

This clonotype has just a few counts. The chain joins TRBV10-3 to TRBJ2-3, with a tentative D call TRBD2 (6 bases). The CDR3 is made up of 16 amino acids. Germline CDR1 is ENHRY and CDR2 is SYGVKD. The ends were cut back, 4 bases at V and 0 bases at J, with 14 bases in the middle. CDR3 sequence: CAISVKAGTSTDTQYF. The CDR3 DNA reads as TGTGCCATCAGTGTAAAGGCCGGGACTAGCACAGATACGCAGTATTTT.

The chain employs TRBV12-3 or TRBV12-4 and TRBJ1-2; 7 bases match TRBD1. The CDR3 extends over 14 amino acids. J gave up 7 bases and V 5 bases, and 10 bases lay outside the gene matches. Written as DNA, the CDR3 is TGTGCCAGCAGTGTTTTGACAGGGTCCGCTGGCTACACCTTC. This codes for CASSVLTGSAGYTF.